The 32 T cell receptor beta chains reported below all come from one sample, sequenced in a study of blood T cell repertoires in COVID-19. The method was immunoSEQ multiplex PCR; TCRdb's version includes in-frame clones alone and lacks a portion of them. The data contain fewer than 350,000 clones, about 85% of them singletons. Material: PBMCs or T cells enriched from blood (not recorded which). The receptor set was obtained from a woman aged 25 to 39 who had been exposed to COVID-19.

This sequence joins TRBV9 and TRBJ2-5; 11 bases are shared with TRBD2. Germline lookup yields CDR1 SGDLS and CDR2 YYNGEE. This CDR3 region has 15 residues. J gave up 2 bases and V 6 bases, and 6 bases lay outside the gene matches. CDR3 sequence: CASNRLAGKQETQYF. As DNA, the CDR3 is TGTGCCAGCAACCGACTAGCGGGGAAACAAGAGACCCAGTACTTC.

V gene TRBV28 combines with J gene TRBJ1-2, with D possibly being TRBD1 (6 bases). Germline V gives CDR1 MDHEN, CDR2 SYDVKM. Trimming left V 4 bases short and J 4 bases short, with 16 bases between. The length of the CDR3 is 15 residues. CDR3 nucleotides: TGTGCCAGCAGTTCCTCGGACAGAGCCTCCTATGGCTACACCTTC. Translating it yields CASSSSDRASYGYTF.

The CDR3 DNA reads TGTGCCAGCAGTGAAGCGGGGGGAAAGCAGTTCTTC. Translating gives CASSEAGGKQFF. V is TRBV2 and J is TRBJ2-1, with D possibly being TRBD2 (6 bases). The germline V and J ends were trimmed by 0 bases and 11 bases, with 8 bases remaining between them. The CDR3 contains 12 residues. Germline CDR1 reads SNHLY; CDR2 reads FYNNEI.

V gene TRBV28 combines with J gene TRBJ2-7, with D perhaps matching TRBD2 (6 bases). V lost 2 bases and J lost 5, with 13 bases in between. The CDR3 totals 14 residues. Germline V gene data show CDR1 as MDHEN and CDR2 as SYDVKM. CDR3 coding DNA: TGTGCCAGCAGTTTAGGGGGGAGAGGCAACGAGCAGTACTTC. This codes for CASSLGGRGNEQYF.

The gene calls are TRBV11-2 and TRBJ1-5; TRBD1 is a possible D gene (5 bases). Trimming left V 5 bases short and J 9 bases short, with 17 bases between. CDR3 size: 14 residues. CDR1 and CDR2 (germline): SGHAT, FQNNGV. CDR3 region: CASSLDSHRWPQHF. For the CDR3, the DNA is TGTGCCAGCAGCCTCGACAGTCACCGTTGGCCCCAGCATTTT.

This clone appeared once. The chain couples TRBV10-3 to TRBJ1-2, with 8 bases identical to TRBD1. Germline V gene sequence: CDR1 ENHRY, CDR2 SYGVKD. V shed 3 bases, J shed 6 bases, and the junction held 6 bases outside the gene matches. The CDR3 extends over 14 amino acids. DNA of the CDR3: TGTGCCATCAGTGAACTTACAGGGGGAGATGGCTACACCTTC. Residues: CAISELTGGDGYTF.

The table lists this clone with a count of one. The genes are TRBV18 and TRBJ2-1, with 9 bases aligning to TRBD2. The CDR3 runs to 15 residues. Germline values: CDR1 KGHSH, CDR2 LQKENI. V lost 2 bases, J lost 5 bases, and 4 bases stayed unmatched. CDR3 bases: TGTGCCAGCTCACCAGGTAGCGGGAGCAACAATGAGCAGTTCTTC. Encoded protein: CASSPGSGSNNEQFF. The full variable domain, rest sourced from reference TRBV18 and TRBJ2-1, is NAGVMQNPRHLVRRRGQEARLRCSPMKGHSHVYWYRQLPEEGLKFMVYLQKENIIDESGMPKERFSAEFPKEGPSILRIQQVVRGDSAAYFCASSPGSGSNNEQFFGPGTRLTVL.

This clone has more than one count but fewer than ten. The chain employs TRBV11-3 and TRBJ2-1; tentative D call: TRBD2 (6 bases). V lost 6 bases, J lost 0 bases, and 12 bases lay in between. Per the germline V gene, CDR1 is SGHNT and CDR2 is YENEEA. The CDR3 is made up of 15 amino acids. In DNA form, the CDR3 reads TGTGCCAGCAGTCCCGGGGGTAGCTCCTACAATGAGCAGTTCTTC. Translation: CASSPGGSSYNEQFF.

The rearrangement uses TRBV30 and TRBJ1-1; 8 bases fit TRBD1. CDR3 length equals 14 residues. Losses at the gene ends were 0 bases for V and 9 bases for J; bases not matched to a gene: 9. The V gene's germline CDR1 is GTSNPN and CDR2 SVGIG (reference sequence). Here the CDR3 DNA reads TGTGCCTGGAGTGTGGGAGGACAGGGTGTAAAAGCTTTCTTT. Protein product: CAWSVGGQGVKAFF. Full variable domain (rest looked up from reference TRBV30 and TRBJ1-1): SQTIHQWPATLVQPVGSPLSLECTVEGTSNPNLYWYRQAAGRGLQLLFYSVGIGQISSEVPQNLSASRPQDRQFILSSKKLLLSDSGFYLCAWSVGGQGVKAFFGQGTRLTVV.

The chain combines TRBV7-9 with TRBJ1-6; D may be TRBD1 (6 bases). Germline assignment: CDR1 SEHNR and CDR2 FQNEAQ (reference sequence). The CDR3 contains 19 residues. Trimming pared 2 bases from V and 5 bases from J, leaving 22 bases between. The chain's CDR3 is CASSLPTGLGTTNNSPLHF. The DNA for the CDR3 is TGTGCCAGCAGCTTACCCACGGGCCTGGGGACAACTAATAATTCACCCCTCCACTTT. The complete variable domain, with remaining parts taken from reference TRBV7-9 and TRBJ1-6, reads DTGVSQNPRHKITKRGQNVTFRCDPISEHNRLYWYRQTLGQGPEFLTYFQNEAQLEKSRLLSDRFSAERPKGSFSTLEIQRTEQGDSAMYLCASSLPTGLGTTNNSPLHFGNGTRLTVT.

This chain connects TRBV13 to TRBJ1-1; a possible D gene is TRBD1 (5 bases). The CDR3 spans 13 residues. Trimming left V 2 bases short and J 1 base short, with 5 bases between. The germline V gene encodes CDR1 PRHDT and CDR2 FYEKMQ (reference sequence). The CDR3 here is CASSLRGNTEAFF. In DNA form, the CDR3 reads TGTGCCAGCAGCTTAAGGGGGAACACTGAAGCTTTCTTT.

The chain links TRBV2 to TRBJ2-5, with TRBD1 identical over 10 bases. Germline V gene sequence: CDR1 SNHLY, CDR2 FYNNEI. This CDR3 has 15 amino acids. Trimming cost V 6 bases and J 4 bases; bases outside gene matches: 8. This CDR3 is CASRQGQGVGETQYF. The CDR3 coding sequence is TGTGCCAGCAGACAAGGACAGGGGGTAGGAGAGACCCAGTACTTC.

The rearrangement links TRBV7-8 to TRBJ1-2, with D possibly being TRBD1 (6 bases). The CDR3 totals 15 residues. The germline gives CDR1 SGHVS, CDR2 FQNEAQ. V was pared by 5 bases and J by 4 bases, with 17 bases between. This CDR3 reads CASSPGQTLGYGYTF. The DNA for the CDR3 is TGTGCCAGCAGCCCCGGACAGACTCTAGGCTATGGCTACACCTTC.

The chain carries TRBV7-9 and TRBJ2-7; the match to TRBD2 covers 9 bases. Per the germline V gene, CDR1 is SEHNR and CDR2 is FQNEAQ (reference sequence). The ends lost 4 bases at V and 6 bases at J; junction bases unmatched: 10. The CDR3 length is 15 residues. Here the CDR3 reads CASSSPLAGLSEQYF. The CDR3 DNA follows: TGTGCCAGCAGCTCCCCGCTAGCGGGGCTAAGCGAGCAGTACTTC.

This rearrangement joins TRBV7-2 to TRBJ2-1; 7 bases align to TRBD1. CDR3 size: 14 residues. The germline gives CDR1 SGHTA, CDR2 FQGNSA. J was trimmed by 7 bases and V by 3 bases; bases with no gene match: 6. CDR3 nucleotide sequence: TGTGCCAGCAGCTTCTTTGGGACAGCAAATGAGCAGTTCTTC. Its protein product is CASSFFGTANEQFF.

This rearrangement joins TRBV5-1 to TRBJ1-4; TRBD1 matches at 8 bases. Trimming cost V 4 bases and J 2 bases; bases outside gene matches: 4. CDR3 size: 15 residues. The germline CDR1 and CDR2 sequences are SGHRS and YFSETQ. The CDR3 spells CASSPSGGTNEKLFF. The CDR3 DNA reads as TGCGCCAGCAGCCCGTCAGGGGGCACTAATGAAAAACTGTTTTTT.

CDR3 nucleotide sequence: TGCGCCAGCAGCTTGGCCCCCAGACTAGGGGACAATGAGCAGTTCTTC. It yields the protein CASSLAPRLGDNEQFF. This chain joins TRBV5-1 and TRBJ2-1, with D tentatively TRBD2 (6 bases). In germline, CDR1 is SGHRS, CDR2 YFSETQ. V gave up 0 bases and J gave up 5 bases, with 15 bases separating them. CDR3 length: 16 amino acids.

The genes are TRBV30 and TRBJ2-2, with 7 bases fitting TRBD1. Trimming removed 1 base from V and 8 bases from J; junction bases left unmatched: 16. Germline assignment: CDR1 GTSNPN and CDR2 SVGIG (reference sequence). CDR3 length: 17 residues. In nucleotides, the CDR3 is TGTGCCTGGAGTGAGGGCCGGGACAGTTACAAAGGTGGGGAGCTGTTTTTT. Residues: CAWSEGRDSYKGGELFF.

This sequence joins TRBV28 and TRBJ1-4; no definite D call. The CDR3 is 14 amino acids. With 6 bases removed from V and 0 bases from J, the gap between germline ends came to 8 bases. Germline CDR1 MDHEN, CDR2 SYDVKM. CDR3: CASSPRSTNEKLFF. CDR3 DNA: TGTGCCAGCAGCCCCAGATCAACTAATGAAAAACTGTTTTTT. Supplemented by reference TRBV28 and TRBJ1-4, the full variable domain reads DVKVTQSSRYLVKRTGEKVFLECVQDMDHENMFWYRQDPGLGLRLIYFSYDVKMKEKGDIPEGYSVSREKKERFSLILESASTNQTSMYLCASSPRSTNEKLFFGSGTQLSVL.

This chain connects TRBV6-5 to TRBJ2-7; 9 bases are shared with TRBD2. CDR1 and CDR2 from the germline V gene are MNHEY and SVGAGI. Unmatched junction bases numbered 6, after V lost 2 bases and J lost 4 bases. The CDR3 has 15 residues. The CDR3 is CASSYGGRAIYEQYF. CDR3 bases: TGTGCCAGCAGTTACGGCGGGAGGGCCATTTACGAGCAGTACTTC.

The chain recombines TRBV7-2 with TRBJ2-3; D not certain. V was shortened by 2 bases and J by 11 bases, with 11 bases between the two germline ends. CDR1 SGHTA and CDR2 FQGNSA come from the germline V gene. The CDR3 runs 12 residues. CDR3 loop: CASSLQAGEQYF. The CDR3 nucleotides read TGTGCCAGCAGCTTACAAGCTGGAGAGCAGTATTTT.

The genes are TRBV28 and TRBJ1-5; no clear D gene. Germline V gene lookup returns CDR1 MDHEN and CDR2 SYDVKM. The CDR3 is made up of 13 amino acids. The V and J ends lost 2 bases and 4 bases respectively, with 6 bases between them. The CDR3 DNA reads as TGTGCCAGCAGTTTAATCCAGAATCAGCCCCAGCATTTT. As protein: CASSLIQNQPQHF.

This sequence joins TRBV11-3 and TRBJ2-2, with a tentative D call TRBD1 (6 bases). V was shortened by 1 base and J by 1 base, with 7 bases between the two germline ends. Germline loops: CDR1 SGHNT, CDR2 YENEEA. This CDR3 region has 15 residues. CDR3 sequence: CASSLGGQNTGELFF. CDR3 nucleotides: TGTGCCAGCAGCTTAGGGGGACAGAACACCGGGGAGCTGTTTTTT.

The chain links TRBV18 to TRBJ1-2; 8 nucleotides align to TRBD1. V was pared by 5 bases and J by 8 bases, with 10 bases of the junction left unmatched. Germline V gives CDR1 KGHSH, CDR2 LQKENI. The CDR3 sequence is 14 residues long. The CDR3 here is CASSTRTGSGGYTF. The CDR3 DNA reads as TGTGCCAGCTCAACAAGGACAGGGAGCGGAGGCTACACCTTC.

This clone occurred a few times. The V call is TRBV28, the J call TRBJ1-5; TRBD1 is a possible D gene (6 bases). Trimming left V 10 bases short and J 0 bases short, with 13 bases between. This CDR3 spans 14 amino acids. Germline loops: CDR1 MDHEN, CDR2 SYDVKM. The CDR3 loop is CAIRRGGSNQPQHF. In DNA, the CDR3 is TGTGCCATCCGGAGAGGGGGTAGCAATCAGCCCCAGCATTTT.

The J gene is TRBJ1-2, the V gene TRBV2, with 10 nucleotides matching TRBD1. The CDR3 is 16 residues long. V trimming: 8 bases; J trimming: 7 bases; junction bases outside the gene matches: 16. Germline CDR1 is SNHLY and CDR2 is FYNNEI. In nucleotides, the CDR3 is TGTGCCAGCCAGTTGATGCGGGACAGGGGTTCGAGTGGCTACACCTTC. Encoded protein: CASQLMRDRGSSGYTF.

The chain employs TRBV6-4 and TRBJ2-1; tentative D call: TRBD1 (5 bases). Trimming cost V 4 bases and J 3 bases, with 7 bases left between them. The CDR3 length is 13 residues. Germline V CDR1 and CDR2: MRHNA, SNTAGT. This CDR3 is CASSVDSYNEQFF. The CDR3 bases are TGTGCCAGCAGTGTAGACAGCTACAATGAGCAGTTCTTC.

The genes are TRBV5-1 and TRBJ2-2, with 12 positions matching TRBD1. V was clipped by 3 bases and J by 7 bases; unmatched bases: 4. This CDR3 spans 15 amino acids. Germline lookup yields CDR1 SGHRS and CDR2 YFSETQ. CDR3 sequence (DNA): TGCGCCAGCAGCTCGGGACAGGGGGCTGTCGGGGAGCTGTTTTTT. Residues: CASSSGQGAVGELFF.

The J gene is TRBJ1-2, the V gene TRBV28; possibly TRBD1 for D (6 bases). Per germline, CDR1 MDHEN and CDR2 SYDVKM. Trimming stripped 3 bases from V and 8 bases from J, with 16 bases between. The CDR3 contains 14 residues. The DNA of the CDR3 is TGTGCCAGCAGTTTTGCGGGGGGGGCGCAGGGCTACACCTTC. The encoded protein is CASSFAGGAQGYTF.

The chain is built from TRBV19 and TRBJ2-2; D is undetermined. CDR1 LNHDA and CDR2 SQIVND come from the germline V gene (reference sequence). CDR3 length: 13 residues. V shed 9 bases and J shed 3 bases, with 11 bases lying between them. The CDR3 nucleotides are TGTGCCAGCAAGATCTCGGACACCGGGGAGCTGTTTTTT. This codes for CASKISDTGELFF.

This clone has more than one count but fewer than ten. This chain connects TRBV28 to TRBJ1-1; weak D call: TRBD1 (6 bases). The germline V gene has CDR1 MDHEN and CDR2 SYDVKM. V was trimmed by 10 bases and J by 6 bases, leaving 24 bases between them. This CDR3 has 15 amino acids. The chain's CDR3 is CATSRPGQFRAEAFF. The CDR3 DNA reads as TGTGCCACTTCCCGACCGGGACAATTTCGGGCTGAAGCTTTCTTT.

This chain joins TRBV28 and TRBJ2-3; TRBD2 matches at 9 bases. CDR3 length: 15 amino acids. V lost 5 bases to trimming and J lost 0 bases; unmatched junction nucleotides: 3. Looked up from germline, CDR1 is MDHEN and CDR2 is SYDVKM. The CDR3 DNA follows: TGTGCCAGCAGTCAAAGCGGGAGGAGCACAGATACGCAGTATTTT. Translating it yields CASSQSGRSTDTQYF.